This T cell receptor beta chain was identified during a study of blood T cell repertoires in COVID-19. For the study at large: Nucleic acid was either cDNA or gDNA, and it came from T cells, B-cell-depleted T cells, or PBMCs.

Those who participated ranged in age from roughly 18 to 89 years and resided in some 24 US areas. Which cohort a participant joined came from the clinical history participants gave. Generated by immunoSEQ multiplex PCR, the TCRdb table keeps only in-frame clones and is missing some. The sample contains some 130,000 clones, roughly 90% of which appear only once. In germline, CDR1 is SGDLS, CDR2 YYNGEE. The length of the CDR3 is 16 residues. The junction had 6 bases not matched to a gene; V was cut back by 4 bases and J by 4 bases. The sequence derives from a middle-aged man who had recovered from COVID-19. The specimen sequenced was PBMCs or T cells enriched from blood (not recorded which). The chain carries TRBV9 and TRBJ2-7, with 15 bases lining up with TRBD2. CDR3 sequence: CASSSGLAGGIYEQYF. The CDR3 DNA reads TGTGCCAGCAGCTCAGGACTAGCGGGAGGGATTTACGAGCAGTACTTC.